What follows are 11 T cell receptor beta chains derived from one specimen sequenced in a study of blood T cell repertoires in COVID-19. The data were produced by immunoSEQ multiplex PCR, yet TCRdb's version contains in-frame clones alone and is incomplete. The sample lists around 64,000 clones, about nine tenths occurring once. The specimen was peripheral blood. These receptors were collected from a man aged 50-59 years with active COVID-19.

This clone showed up just once. The V call is TRBV12-5, the J call TRBJ1-6; no reliable D call. The V gene's germline CDR1 is LGHNT and CDR2 FRNRAP. V lost 1 base to trimming and J lost 10 bases, with 8 bases between them. The CDR3 totals 13 residues. CDR3 residues: CASGLALRSPLHF. The CDR3, as DNA: TGTGCTAGTGGTTTGGCGCTGCGGTCACCCCTCCACTTT. Full variable domain (outside the CDR3, taken from reference TRBV12-5 and TRBJ1-6): DARVTQTPRHKVTEMGQEVTMRCQPILGHNTVFWYRQTMMQGLELLAYFRNRAPLDDSGMPKDRFSAEMPDATLATLKIQPSEPRDSAVYFCASGLALRSPLHFGNGTRLTVT.

CDR3 DNA: TGTGCCAGCAGCTTGCAGGGCCCTAATGAAAAACTGTTTTTT. Protein sequence: CASSLQGPNEKLFF. The chain recombines TRBV7-9 with TRBJ1-4; D may be TRBD1 (5 bases). Germline loops: CDR1 SEHNR, CDR2 FQNEAQ (reference sequence). V lost 3 bases and J lost 3, with 8 bases in between. This CDR3 has 14 residues.

J is TRBJ2-6 and V is TRBV6-5, with D uncertain. Germline V gives CDR1 MNHEY, CDR2 SVGAGI. V was cut by 7 bases and J by 0 bases, with 4 bases left in between. This CDR3 is built from 13 residues. CDR3 region: CASTNSGANVLTF. The CDR3 bases are TGTGCCAGCACAAACTCTGGGGCCAACGTCCTGACTTTC.

This chain joins TRBV28 and TRBJ2-1, with D possibly TRBD1 on 6 matching bases. The CDR3 contains 15 residues. V was pared by 6 bases and J by 4 bases, with 16 bases between. Germline V CDR1 and CDR2: MDHEN, SYDVKM. Here the CDR3 reads CASREGQRLYNEQFF. Written as DNA, the CDR3 is TGTGCCAGCAGGGAAGGACAGCGTCTTTACAATGAGCAGTTCTTC.

This clone was detected once. The V gene is TRBV12-5, the J gene TRBJ2-5; 8 bases map to TRBD2. Germline CDR1 is LGHNT and CDR2 is FRNRAP. The CDR3 runs 13 residues. With 9 bases clipped from V and 4 bases from J, the junction kept 7 bases outside the gene matches. The CDR3 region has the DNA TGTGCTAGCGGGAGCGGGAGAGGAGAGACCCAGTACTTC. It codes for CASGSGRGETQYF. The full variable domain, completed using reference TRBV12-5 and TRBJ2-5, is DARVTQTPRHKVTEMGQEVTMRCQPILGHNTVFWYRQTMMQGLELLAYFRNRAPLDDSGMPKDRFSAEMPDATLATLKIQPSEPRDSAVYFCASGSGRGETQYFGPGTRLLVL.

This chain joins TRBV12-3 or TRBV12-4 and TRBJ2-7; TRBD1 matches at 7 bases. The V segment lost 7 bases and the J segment 2 bases; nucleotides outside the gene matches: 5. The CDR3 length is 13 residues. CDR3 in amino acids: CASTPDRAYEQYF. CDR3 in DNA: TGTGCCAGCACCCCAGACAGGGCCTACGAGCAGTACTTC.

The V gene is TRBV5-1, the J gene TRBJ2-1; weak D call: TRBD2 (5 bases). CDR3 size: 14 residues. The germline CDR1 and CDR2 sequences are SGHRS and YFSETQ. Trimming cost V 3 bases and J 4 bases, with 11 bases left between them. The CDR3 loop reads CASSSDWVYNEQFF. The CDR3 nucleotides read TGCGCCAGCAGCTCGGACTGGGTATACAATGAGCAGTTCTTC.

The genes are TRBV18 and TRBJ2-6; D call uncertain. Trimming removed 0 bases at V and 2 bases at J, with 5 bases between. The CDR3 length is 15 residues. Looked up from germline, CDR1 is KGHSH and CDR2 is LQKENI. CDR3 loop: CASSPPKTGANVLTF. CDR3 sequence (DNA): TGTGCCAGCTCACCACCCAAAACTGGGGCCAACGTCCTGACTTTC.

The chain has TRBV19 and TRBJ1-5; D is unclear. The CDR3 has 13 amino acids. With 1 base removed from V and 6 bases from J, the gap between germline ends came to 7 bases. CDR1 is LNHDA and CDR2 is SQIVND in the germline V gene (reference sequence). The CDR3 DNA follows: TGTGCCAGTAGTATAGGAGGAAGTCAGCCCCAGCATTTT. Its protein is CASSIGGSQPQHF.

This chain connects TRBV7-9 to TRBJ2-1; the D gene is possibly TRBD1 (5 bases). V was trimmed by 2 bases and J by 3 bases, leaving 8 bases between them. Germline-derived CDR1 and CDR2 are SEHNR and FQNEAQ (reference sequence). This CDR3 spans 14 amino acids. The CDR3 loop is CASSLQGIYNEQFF. CDR3 DNA sequence: TGTGCCAGCAGCTTACAGGGAATCTACAATGAGCAGTTCTTC.

The rearrangement uses TRBV2 and TRBJ1-5; D perhaps matches TRBD1 (6 bases). CDR3 size: 17 residues. In germline, CDR1 is SNHLY, CDR2 FYNNEI. Trimming removed 5 bases from V and 1 base from J, with 18 bases in between. The CDR3 is CASSHTQGRGSNQPQHF. The CDR3 nucleotides are TGTGCCAGCAGTCATACACAGGGAAGAGGGAGCAATCAGCCCCAGCATTTT.